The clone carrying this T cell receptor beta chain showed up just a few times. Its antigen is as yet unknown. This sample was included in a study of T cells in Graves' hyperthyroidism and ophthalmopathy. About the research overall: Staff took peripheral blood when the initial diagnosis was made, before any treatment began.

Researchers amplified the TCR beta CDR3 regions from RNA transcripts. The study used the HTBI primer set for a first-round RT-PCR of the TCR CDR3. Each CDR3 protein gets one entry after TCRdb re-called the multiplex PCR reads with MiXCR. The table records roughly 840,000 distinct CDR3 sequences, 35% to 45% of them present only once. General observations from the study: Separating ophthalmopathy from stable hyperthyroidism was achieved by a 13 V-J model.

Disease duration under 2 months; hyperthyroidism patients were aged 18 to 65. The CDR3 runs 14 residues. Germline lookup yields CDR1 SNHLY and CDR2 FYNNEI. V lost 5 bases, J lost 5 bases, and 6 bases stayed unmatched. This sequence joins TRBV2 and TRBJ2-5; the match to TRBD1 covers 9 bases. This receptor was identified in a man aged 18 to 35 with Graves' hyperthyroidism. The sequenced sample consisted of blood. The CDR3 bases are TGTGCCAGCAGTCAGGACAGGGGAATTGAGACCCAGTACTTC. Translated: CASSQDRGIETQYF.